A single sample gave rise to the 27 T cell receptor beta chains below, sequenced in a study of blood T cells in healthy people across ages. Combining a sample-barcoded 5' primer with a J-beta primer mix, a second PCR ran for about 6 to 12 cycles. TCRdb recomputed calls from the 5' RACE reads with MiXCR, one row per CDR3 protein. Of about 2 million distinct CDR3 sequences detected, just under 50% appear once; the ten largest clones hold approximately 2%. Sequencing used blood. The origin of the receptors is a woman aged 40 to 50 in good health.

This clonotype was counted many times. V gene TRBV2 combines with J gene TRBJ2-3; D not certain. Looked up from germline, CDR1 is SNHLY and CDR2 is FYNNEI. Trimming left V 5 bases short and J 2 bases short, with 8 bases between. CDR3 length: 13 residues. The CDR3 DNA sequence: TGTGCCAGCAGTCCTCCATTCACAGATACGCAGTATTTT. It translates to CASSPPFTDTQYF.

The rearrangement links TRBV7-9 to TRBJ2-6; 7 nucleotides align to TRBD2. This CDR3 contains 18 residues. In germline, CDR1 is SEHNR, CDR2 FQNEAQ (reference sequence). The V and J ends lost 5 bases and 0 bases, in that order; junction bases with no gene match: 10. The CDR3 sequence: CASSPPSGAASGANVLTF. CDR3 bases: TGTGCCAGCAGCCCTCCCAGCGGGGCCGCCTCTGGGGCCAACGTCCTGACTTTC.

The V and J genes are TRBV20-1 and TRBJ2-2; D is undetermined. Trimming took 2 bases from V and 6 from J, leaving 10 bases between them. The CDR3 totals 13 residues. Germline lookup yields CDR1 DFQATT and CDR2 SNEGSKA (reference sequence). This CDR3 reads CSARSYSAGELFF. The CDR3 nucleotides are TGCAGTGCTAGATCCTATTCCGCCGGGGAGCTGTTTTTT.

In nucleotides, the CDR3 is TGCAGCGTCTTAGGGGGAGCGGGGATCTACGAGCAGTACTTC. Encoded protein: CSVLGGAGIYEQYF. The V and J genes are TRBV29-1 and TRBJ2-7, with D perhaps TRBD2 (7 bases). V lost 6 bases, J lost 3 bases, and 18 bases lay in between. The germline gives CDR1 SQVTM, CDR2 ANQGSEA. This CDR3 contains 14 residues.

CDR3 loop: CASSPSSGLAGNEQYF. The DNA of the CDR3 is TGTGCCAGCTCACCCAGTAGCGGACTAGCGGGGAACGAGCAGTACTTC. The chain employs TRBV18 and TRBJ2-7; 12 positions agree with TRBD2. Germline CDR1 KGHSH, CDR2 LQKENI. The CDR3 consists of 16 residues. The J segment lost 5 bases and the V segment lost 3 bases, leaving 8 bases of the junction unmatched.

This clonotype was detected a few times. The rearrangement uses TRBV7-9 and TRBJ2-1; no firm D call. The CDR3 contains 12 residues. V was cut by 4 bases and J by 9 bases, with 10 bases left in between. Looked up from germline, CDR1 is SEHNR and CDR2 is FQNEAQ (reference sequence). The CDR3 is CASSSRLIEQFF. In DNA form, the CDR3 reads TGTGCCAGCAGCTCCAGACTTATTGAGCAGTTCTTC.

There are a few counts of this clonotype. The chain has TRBV6-5 and TRBJ2-5, with a tentative D call TRBD2 (7 bases). The ends were cut back, 5 bases at V and 1 base at J, with 14 bases in the middle. This CDR3 comprises 15 residues. Per germline, CDR1 MNHEY and CDR2 SVGAGI. The CDR3 is CASSEWGGPQETQYF. The DNA of the CDR3 is TGTGCCAGCAGTGAATGGGGGGGGCCCCAAGAGACCCAGTACTTC.

This clonotype showed up just a few times. V gene TRBV25-1 combines with J gene TRBJ2-1; no clear D. CDR1 MGHDK and CDR2 SYGVNS come from the germline V gene. CDR3 length: 15 amino acids. V lost 7 bases, J lost 7 bases, and 20 bases lay in between. The CDR3 DNA reads as TGTGCCAGCACTAACACACAACCCCCTACGAATGAGCAGTTCTTC. Amino acids: CASTNTQPPTNEQFF.

The rearrangement joins TRBV20-1 to TRBJ2-1, with D perhaps TRBD2 (5 bases). There are 16 residues in the CDR3. Germline CDR1 and CDR2: DFQATT and SNEGSKA (reference sequence). The ends were cut back, 0 bases at V and 4 bases at J, with 16 bases in the middle. CDR3: CSAREARGLGYNEQFF. The CDR3 DNA reads as TGCAGTGCTAGAGAGGCCCGCGGACTGGGTTACAATGAGCAGTTCTTC.

The chain joins TRBV9 to TRBJ2-5, with D perhaps TRBD2 (6 bases). CDR3 length: 14 residues. The germline V and J ends were trimmed by 6 bases and 2 bases, with 14 bases remaining between them. CDR1 is SGDLS, CDR2 YYNGEE, per germline. Here the CDR3 reads CASNRRRAQETQYF. CDR3 sequence (DNA): TGTGCCAGCAACCGTCGGAGGGCACAAGAGACCCAGTACTTC. The variable domain in full, completed from reference TRBV9 and TRBJ2-5, reads DSGVTQTPKHLITATGQRVTLRCSPRSGDLSVYWYQQSLDQGLQFLIQYYNGEERAKGNILERFSAQQFPDLHSELNLSSLELGDSALYFCASNRRRAQETQYFGPGTRLLVL.

The rearrangement joins TRBV12-5 to TRBJ2-1, with 9 bases identical to TRBD2. Germline loops: CDR1 LGHNT, CDR2 FRNRAP. The CDR3 is 14 residues long. Trimming at V came to 5 bases and at J to 7 bases, leaving 6 bases not matched to a gene. This chain's CDR3 is CASGVGLAGNEQFF. In nucleotides, the CDR3 is TGTGCTAGTGGTGTGGGGCTAGCGGGGAATGAGCAGTTCTTC.

V gene TRBV5-5 combines with J gene TRBJ2-5; 8 nucleotides agree with TRBD2. The V gene's germline CDR1 is SGHKS and CDR2 YYEKEE (reference sequence). After removal of 2 bases from V and 5 bases from J, the junction contained 5 bases not matched to a gene. This CDR3 spans 14 amino acids. In DNA, the CDR3 is TGTGCCAGCAGCTTTGGGACTAGTGCGGAGACCCAGTACTTC. Amino acids: CASSFGTSAETQYF.

This clonotype was recorded a few times. The V and J genes are TRBV12-3 or TRBV12-4 and TRBJ2-3, with TRBD1 matching 7 bases. V was pared by 3 bases and J by 0 bases, with 6 bases of the junction left unmatched. The CDR3 sequence is 16 residues long. CDR3 nucleotides: TGTGCCAGCAGTTTGGAGACAGGGATAAGCACAGATACGCAGTATTTT. It translates to CASSLETGISTDTQYF.

The rearrangement uses TRBV6-2 or TRBV6-3 and TRBJ1-5; 7 bases line up with TRBD1. V lost 6 bases and J lost 5; bases outside the gene matches: 13. The CDR3 runs to 16 residues. From germline, CDR1 is MNHEY and CDR2 SVGEGT. DNA of the CDR3: TGTGCCAGCAGCCGCTTGACAGGGCAGAGGGATCAGCCCCAGCATTTT. The encoded protein is CASSRLTGQRDQPQHF.

This clonotype was counted a single time. The junction departs from the called germline gene at one end, perhaps through a read error. The rearrangement links TRBV20-1 to TRBJ2-6; 10 bases map to TRBD1. This CDR3 has 17 amino acids. Germline values: CDR1 DFQATT, CDR2 SNEGSKA (reference sequence). CDR3 protein: CSARDSRQGAGANALTF. CDR3 coding DNA: TGCAGTGCTAGAGATTCCCGACAGGGGGCCGGGGCCAACGCCCTGACTTTC.

Only a few counts were recorded for this clonotype. The rearrangement links TRBV4-3 to TRBJ1-2; no clear D. This CDR3 has 15 amino acids. Trimming took 0 bases from V and 7 from J, leaving 15 bases between them. The germline gives CDR1 LGHNA, CDR2 YSLEER. CDR3 in DNA: TGCGCCAGCAGCCAAGACTTAAGATATCCGGTTGGCTACACCTTC. As protein: CASSQDLRYPVGYTF.

The chain recombines TRBV20-1 with TRBJ2-5; TRBD2 agrees at 10 bases. This CDR3 has 16 amino acids. J gave up 11 bases and V 6 bases, and 21 bases lay outside the gene matches. From germline, CDR1 is DFQATT and CDR2 SNEGSKA (reference sequence). CDR3 nucleotide sequence: TGCAGTGCCACGGACAGGCTAGCGGGGGCAACGCATGAGCAGTACTTC. Amino acids: CSATDRLAGATHEQYF.

In this sample, this clonotype turned up many times. The CDR3 DNA sequence: TGTGCCAGCAGCCAAGTTGGGACGGGGTATGGCGAGCAGTACTTC. Translation: CASSQVGTGYGEQYF. The genes are TRBV4-2 and TRBJ2-7; either TRBD1 or TRBD2 may supply D (5 bases each). The CDR3 runs to 15 residues. The germline V gene has CDR1 LGHNA and CDR2 YNFKEQ. V shed 1 base and J shed 6 bases, with 16 bases lying between them.

The genes are TRBV29-1 and TRBJ1-2; no clear D. V dropped 1 base and J dropped 5 bases, with 17 bases sitting between them. CDR1 is SQVTM, CDR2 ANQGSEA, per germline. This CDR3 has 15 amino acids. CDR3 region: CSVEVLPSAGYGYTF. Written as DNA, the CDR3 is TGCAGCGTTGAAGTCCTCCCCTCAGCGGGTTATGGCTACACCTTC.

The V call is TRBV6-5, the J call TRBJ1-2; no clear D gene. CDR1 and CDR2 (germline): MNHEY, SVGAGI. The CDR3 loop spans 13 amino acids. V gave up 2 bases and J gave up 4 bases, with 8 bases separating them. The DNA of the CDR3 is TGTGCCAGCAGTTACATGGCGAGCTATGGCTACACCTTC. This gives the protein CASSYMASYGYTF.

This clonotype showed up just a few times. The gene calls are TRBV13 and TRBJ1-2; perhaps TRBD1 as D (6 bases). V lost 5 bases, J lost 2 bases, and 15 bases lay in between. The CDR3 covers 15 residues. Germline V gives CDR1 PRHDT, CDR2 FYEKMQ (reference sequence). CDR3 coding DNA: TGTGCCAGCAGCCCAGGGGCAGGCAAGAACTATGGCTACACCTTC. Protein sequence: CASSPGAGKNYGYTF.

Of note for this clonotype: A single base separates this from a much larger clone, so it may be a read error. The CDR3 sequence is CASSSDREYNEQFF. DNA for the CDR3: TGTGCCAGCAGCTCGGACAGGGAATACAATGAGCAGTTCTTC. V usage is TRBV11-2 and J usage is TRBJ2-1; 8 bases align to TRBD1. The CDR3 totals 14 residues. The germline gives CDR1 SGHAT, CDR2 FQNNGV. Unmatched junction bases numbered 3, after V lost 4 bases and J lost 4 bases.

In this sample, this clonotype turned up a few times. The J gene is TRBJ2-7, the V gene TRBV20-1, with 7 bases lining up with TRBD1. The CDR3 loop spans 14 amino acids. Germline V gene sequence: CDR1 DFQATT, CDR2 SNEGSKA (reference sequence). V was clipped by 5 bases and J by 3 bases; unmatched bases: 10. CDR3 bases: TGCAGTGCTGACAAGACAGGGAGTGACTACGAGCAGTACTTC. Its protein product is CSADKTGSDYEQYF.

The chain couples TRBV6-2 or TRBV6-3 to TRBJ2-5; tentative D call: TRBD2 (7 bases). The end of the DNA fits TRBJ2-7 better, so the J call may be wrong. Germline V CDR1 and CDR2: MNHEY, SVGEGT. This CDR3 contains 14 residues. The chain's CDR3 is CASKRDTWDYEQYF. CDR3 in DNA: TGTGCCAGCAAGCGGGACACTTGGGACTACGAGCAGTACTTC.

As regards this clonotype: A much larger clone is a single base away; this may be a read error. This chain joins TRBV6-5 and TRBJ2-1, with D maybe TRBD1 (7 bases). Looked up from germline, CDR1 is MNHEY and CDR2 is SVGAGI. The CDR3 covers 15 residues. Trimming stripped 0 bases from V and 13 bases from J, with 19 bases between. The CDR3 loop reads CASSYSRQGGETQFF. DNA for the CDR3: TGTGCCAGCAGTTACTCGAGGCAGGGGGGAGAGACCCAGTTCTTC.

The gene calls are TRBV6-1 and TRBJ1-2, with 10 bases fitting TRBD1. The CDR3 spans 18 residues. With 7 bases clipped from V and 3 bases from J, the junction kept 17 bases outside the gene matches. Germline CDR1 reads MNHNS; CDR2 reads SASEGT. The CDR3 loop reads CASTIPTGTGVLDYGYTF. As DNA, the CDR3 is TGTGCCAGCACCATACCCACCGGGACAGGGGTTTTAGACTATGGCTACACCTTC.

The chain is built from TRBV11-2 and TRBJ2-1; no firm D call. The germline V and J ends were trimmed by 2 bases and 7 bases, with 9 bases remaining between them. The length of the CDR3 is 13 residues. Germline lookup yields CDR1 SGHAT and CDR2 FQNNGV. The CDR3 protein is CASSLTQLNEQFF. The CDR3 nucleotides are TGTGCCAGCAGCTTAACCCAGTTGAATGAGCAGTTCTTC.